The 15 T cell receptor beta chains presented below share a single source sample, sequenced in a study of technical replicates of blood from a few donors. Assay used: immunoSEQ multiplex PCR; TCRdb lists only in-frame clones, some missing. Of roughly 92,000 clones listed, 90% to 95% were seen once; the top ten hold roughly 0.3%. The sample was T cells isolated from PBMCs. The receptors come from a human donor in good health.

This CDR3 reads CASTGVDNEKLFF. The CDR3 coding sequence is TGTGCCAGCACCGGGGTCGATAATGAAAAACTGTTTTTT. J is TRBJ1-4 and V is TRBV2; D not resolved. Germline CDR1 SNHLY, CDR2 FYNNEI. V shed 7 bases and J shed 4 bases, with 10 bases lying between them. The CDR3 extends over 13 amino acids.

The genes are TRBV9 and TRBJ2-7; 10 bases are shared with TRBD1. Germline CDR1 reads SGDLS; CDR2 reads YYNGEE. V gave up 4 bases and J gave up 4 bases; unmatched junction bases: 5. This CDR3 has 14 amino acids. Here the CDR3 DNA reads TGTGCCAGCAGCCCCGGACAGGGGGGGTACGAGCAGTACTTC. It translates to CASSPGQGGYEQYF.

The chain combines TRBV27 with TRBJ1-5; maybe TRBD1 (5 bases). V was cut by 2 bases and J by 5 bases, with 7 bases left in between. This CDR3 has 13 amino acids. The germline V gene encodes CDR1 MNHEY and CDR2 SMNVEV (reference sequence). This chain's CDR3 is CASSLRGHQPQHF. As DNA, the CDR3 is TGTGCCAGCAGTTTAAGGGGTCATCAGCCCCAGCATTTT.

This clone was recorded once. A read error may account for a junction end that differs from germline. The V gene is TRBV12-5, the J gene TRBJ1-1; 8 bases match TRBD1. The CDR3 extends over 14 amino acids. From germline, CDR1 is LGHNT and CDR2 FRNRAP. DNA of the CDR3: TGTGCTAGTGGTTCCACCCGGACAGGGAAAAGGGTGGTCTTT. Amino acid sequence: CASGSTRTGKRVVF.

The rearrangement links TRBV6-5 to TRBJ2-1; D remains ambiguous. The CDR3 is 13 residues long. Trimming stripped 5 bases from V and 0 bases from J, with 5 bases between. Germline loops: CDR1 MNHEY, CDR2 SVGAGI. The CDR3 sequence is CASSPNSYNEQFF. The CDR3, as DNA: TGTGCCAGCAGTCCAAACTCCTACAATGAGCAGTTCTTC.

This chain links TRBV7-3 with TRBJ2-6; D possibly corresponds to TRBD2 (5 bases). Trimming left V 5 bases short and J 4 bases short, with 18 bases between. This CDR3 has 17 residues. The germline gives CDR1 SGHTA, CDR2 FQGTGA. In DNA form, the CDR3 reads TGTGCCAGCAGCCCATTCAAGGGCGGGTCCGGGGCCAACGTCCTGACTTTC. It encodes CASSPFKGGSGANVLTF.

This clone was seen only once. The chain combines TRBV15 with TRBJ2-7; 11 bases agree with TRBD2. V was clipped by 3 bases and J by 6 bases; unmatched bases: 10. Germline V gives CDR1 LNHNV, CDR2 YYDKDF (reference sequence). The CDR3 extends over 16 amino acids. CDR3: CATSSPLLAGVGEQYF. Written as DNA, the CDR3 is TGTGCCACCAGCAGTCCCCTACTAGCGGGAGTAGGCGAGCAGTACTTC.

The CDR3 spells CAISRDSPIYTQYF. The CDR3 DNA reads as TGTGCCATCAGTCGGGACAGCCCAATATATACGCAGTATTTT. The chain couples TRBV10-3 to TRBJ2-3, with 7 bases fitting TRBD1. The CDR3 extends over 14 amino acids. Germline V lookup: CDR1 ENHRY, CDR2 SYGVKD. The V and J ends lost 5 bases and 7 bases, in that order; junction bases with no gene match: 9.

J is TRBJ1-1 and V is TRBV4-1, with 7 nucleotides matching TRBD1. CDR1 is MGHRA, CDR2 YSYEKL, per germline. Trimming removed 1 base from V and 6 bases from J; junction bases left unmatched: 2. This CDR3 comprises 13 residues. The CDR3 sequence: CASSQAQGAEAFF. Here the CDR3 DNA reads TGCGCCAGCAGCCAAGCTCAGGGGGCTGAAGCTTTCTTT.

The rearrangement joins TRBV4-1 to TRBJ2-7; 7 bases are a match to TRBD1. Germline V gives CDR1 MGHRA, CDR2 YSYEKL. Losses at the gene ends were 5 bases for V and 6 bases for J; bases not matched to a gene: 13. This CDR3 spans 15 amino acids. The CDR3 DNA reads TGCGCCAGCAGCACTCAAGGGGGCTTATACAGCGAGCAGTACTTC. Translated: CASSTQGGLYSEQYF.

The V and J genes are TRBV5-1 and TRBJ2-1; 7 nucleotides line up with TRBD1. The CDR3 runs to 18 residues. Germline V gene sequence: CDR1 SGHRS, CDR2 YFSETQ. V was pared by 0 bases and J by 0 bases, with 9 bases of the junction left unmatched. In DNA, the CDR3 is TGCGCCAGCAGCTTGGTGGAGATGAGGGACAGCTCCTACAATGAGCAGTTCTTC. Its translation is CASSLVEMRDSSYNEQFF.

The chain joins TRBV9 to TRBJ2-7; a possible D gene is TRBD2 (6 bases). The CDR3 totals 13 residues. The V end lost 0 bases, the J end lost 6 bases, and 10 bases lay between the germline ends. The germline V gene has CDR1 SGDLS and CDR2 YYNGEE. The CDR3 loop is CASSVVGGTEQYF. DNA for the CDR3: TGTGCCAGCAGCGTAGTTGGAGGGACCGAGCAGTACTTC.

The chain couples TRBV19 to TRBJ2-1; 7 nucleotides align to TRBD2. The CDR3 has 15 residues. V lost 2 bases to trimming and J lost 7 bases; unmatched junction nucleotides: 8. Germline lookup yields CDR1 LNHDA and CDR2 SQIVND (reference sequence). CDR3 nucleotides: TGTGCCAGTAGTATACAGATCGGGGGGAAAAATGAGCAGTTCTTC. Its translation: CASSIQIGGKNEQFF.

The rearrangement links TRBV9 to TRBJ2-2; TRBD1 is a possible D gene (6 bases). The CDR3 sequence is 17 residues long. CDR1 is SGDLS, CDR2 YYNGEE, per germline. With 3 bases removed from V and 5 bases from J, the gap between germline ends came to 20 bases. CDR3 amino acids: CASSARGTGSGTGELFF. In DNA, the CDR3 is TGTGCCAGCAGCGCAAGGGGGACCGGCTCGGGTACCGGGGAGCTGTTTTTT. Supplemented by reference TRBV9 and TRBJ2-2, the full variable domain reads DSGVTQTPKHLITATGQRVTLRCSPRSGDLSVYWYQQSLDQGLQFLIQYYNGEERAKGNILERFSAQQFPDLHSELNLSSLELGDSALYFCASSARGTGSGTGELFFGEGSRLTVL.

This clone appeared a single time. This chain connects TRBV7-8 to TRBJ2-4; D is perhaps TRBD2 (7 bases). V lost 0 bases and J 6 bases, leaving 18 bases between the germline ends. This CDR3 contains 17 residues. The V gene's germline CDR1 is SGHVS and CDR2 FQNEAQ. The CDR3 protein is CASSLAGGRGERNIQYF. DNA for the CDR3: TGTGCCAGCAGCTTAGCGGGGGGGCGAGGGGAAAGAAACATTCAGTACTTC.